The 28 T cell receptor beta chains presented below share a single source sample, sequenced in a study of a mutant IDH1 vaccine in newly diagnosed glioma. Their antigens remain unidentified. Specified time point: week 35, safety follow-up. Doses of 300 ug of mutant IDH1 20-mer peptide were given with topical imiquimod. Here immunoSEQ multiplex PCR was the method, and the copy in TCRdb shows in-frame clones only, minus some. Of tens of thousands of clones in the sample, approximately 80% were seen once. The sample here was PBMCs, taken from a glioma patient whose treatment included an IDH1 peptide vaccine. These receptors were taken from a man aged 35-49 years with glioma.

The gene calls are TRBV28 and TRBJ2-7; the D is unclear. V was shortened by 1 base and J by 0 bases, with 10 bases between the two germline ends. The CDR3 sequence is 15 residues long. CDR1 and CDR2 (germline): MDHEN, SYDVKM. The CDR3 region has the DNA TGTGCCAGCAGTTTATTTCCCCCGAGCTCCTACGAGCAGTACTTC. Residues: CASSLFPPSSYEQYF.

This chain joins TRBV9 and TRBJ2-7; 8 nucleotides agree with TRBD2. This CDR3 is 15 amino acids long. CDR1 is SGDLS, CDR2 YYNGEE, per germline. Trimming removed 3 bases from V and 0 bases from J; junction bases left unmatched: 5. CDR3 coding DNA: TGTGCCAGCAGCGACCCCAGCGGGAGCTCCTACGAGCAGTACTTC. Its protein product is CASSDPSGSSYEQYF.

The CDR3: CASSYEQGFEQYF. CDR3 in DNA: TGTGCCAGCAGTTACGAACAGGGCTTCGAGCAGTACTTC. This chain uses TRBV6-5 with TRBJ2-7, with D possibly TRBD1 on 6 matching bases. Trimming stripped 2 bases from V and 6 bases from J, with 11 bases between. Germline-derived CDR1 and CDR2 are MNHEY and SVGAGI. CDR3 length equals 13 residues.

The rearrangement uses TRBV18 and TRBJ1-1; 9 nucleotides agree with TRBD1. CDR3 size: 16 residues. The germline CDR1 and CDR2 sequences are KGHSH and LQKENI. Trimming removed 1 base from V and 1 base from J; junction bases left unmatched: 4. Written as DNA, the CDR3 is TGTGCCAGCTCACCACTCCCGGGACAGGGGAACACTGAAGCTTTCTTT. Translating gives CASSPLPGQGNTEAFF.

The chain has TRBV5-4 and TRBJ2-7, with D perhaps matching TRBD1 (5 bases). Germline CDR1 and CDR2: SGHNT and YYREEE (reference sequence). V lost 4 bases, J lost 3 bases, and 14 bases lay in between. The CDR3 loop spans 14 amino acids. CDR3 in amino acids: CASSPAQGRYEQYF. In nucleotides, the CDR3 is TGTGCCAGCAGCCCCGCCCAGGGCCGCTACGAGCAGTACTTC.

This CDR3 is CASSKLPATNEKLFF. Here the CDR3 DNA reads TGTGCCAGCTCTAAACTCCCGGCAACTAATGAAAAACTGTTTTTT. This chain connects TRBV18 to TRBJ1-4; D call uncertain. The CDR3 runs 15 residues. V lost 6 bases to trimming and J lost 0 bases, with 11 bases between them. The germline gives CDR1 KGHSH, CDR2 LQKENI.

The rearrangement joins TRBV7-2 to TRBJ2-7, with TRBD2 matching 7 bases. The CDR3 is 15 amino acids. Germline V lookup: CDR1 SGHTA, CDR2 FQGNSA. The V segment lost 6 bases and the J segment 0 bases; nucleotides outside the gene matches: 8. The CDR3 reads CASRRGGGRSYEQYF. The CDR3 DNA follows: TGTGCCAGCAGGAGGGGCGGGGGTCGCTCCTACGAGCAGTACTTC.

This chain links TRBV28 with TRBJ2-7; TRBD1 agrees at 8 bases. The CDR3 is 14 amino acids. Trimming cost V 1 base and J 3 bases; bases outside gene matches: 2. Germline V lookup: CDR1 MDHEN, CDR2 SYDVKM. In DNA form, the CDR3 reads TGTGCCAGCAGTTTATTGGGACAGGTCTACGAGCAGTACTTC. Its translation: CASSLLGQVYEQYF.

The J gene is TRBJ2-3, the V gene TRBV9, with no clear D. Deletions cut 0 bases from V and 4 bases from J, with 3 bases between. The germline V gene encodes CDR1 SGDLS and CDR2 YYNGEE. The CDR3 loop spans 12 amino acids. In nucleotides, the CDR3 is TGTGCCAGCAGCGTAGTATCAGATACGCAGTATTTT. It translates to CASSVVSDTQYF.

This chain links TRBV7-2 with TRBJ2-2, with D perhaps TRBD1 (6 bases). V gave up 2 bases and J gave up 7 bases, with 14 bases separating them. Germline-derived CDR1 and CDR2 are SGHTA and FQGNSA. This CDR3 contains 15 residues. CDR3 loop: CASSLWGRGGGELFF. The DNA of the CDR3 is TGTGCCAGCAGCTTATGGGGGCGCGGCGGCGGGGAGCTGTTTTTT.

The chain uses TRBV5-6 and TRBJ1-4; D possibly corresponds to TRBD1 (6 bases). Germline V CDR1 and CDR2: SGHDT, YYEEEE. V lost 2 bases to trimming and J lost 8 bases, with 16 bases between them. The CDR3 spans 15 residues. CDR3 sequence: CASSFQGGLREKLFF. The CDR3 DNA reads as TGTGCCAGCAGCTTCCAAGGGGGTCTAAGGGAAAAACTGTTTTTT.

This clone turned up a few times. CDR3 amino acids: CASSRQAGSNQPQHF. In DNA form, the CDR3 reads TGTGCCAGCAGCCGTCAGGCAGGGAGCAATCAGCCCCAGCATTTT. The V call is TRBV28, the J call TRBJ1-5, with D tentatively TRBD1 (5 bases). V was cut by 6 bases and J by 1 base, with 13 bases left in between. The CDR3 extends over 15 amino acids. Germline V gives CDR1 MDHEN, CDR2 SYDVKM.

This clone was seen more than once but under ten times. The rearrangement joins TRBV6-6 to TRBJ1-5; D not resolved. CDR3 length: 13 residues. Between the trimmed V and J ends, which lost 2 bases and 7 bases, there was a span of 9 bases. Germline-derived CDR1 and CDR2 are MNHNY and SVGAGI (reference sequence). CDR3 protein: CASSYPGLQPQHF. The CDR3 coding sequence is TGTGCCAGCAGTTACCCCGGCCTGCAGCCCCAGCATTTT.

V is TRBV30 and J is TRBJ1-4, with D hard to call. The germline CDR1 and CDR2 sequences are GTSNPN and SVGIG (reference sequence). The CDR3 is 12 amino acids. The germline V and J ends were trimmed by 7 bases and 8 bases, with 14 bases remaining between them. In nucleotides, the CDR3 is TGTGCCTCCCTACGCCCGGGCGAAAAACTGTTTTTT. As protein: CASLRPGEKLFF.

This chain joins TRBV4-1 and TRBJ2-1; a possible D gene is TRBD1 (6 bases). CDR3 length: 14 residues. V shed 1 base and J shed 3 bases, with 7 bases lying between them. Germline CDR1 MGHRA, CDR2 YSYEKL. The CDR3 region is CASSQVRGYNEQFF. The CDR3 DNA follows: TGCGCCAGCAGCCAAGTCAGGGGCTACAATGAGCAGTTCTTC.

This clone showed up just once. The chain has TRBV7-2 and TRBJ1-2, with 7 nucleotides matching TRBD1. The V gene's germline CDR1 is SGHTA and CDR2 FQGNSA. The junction had 7 bases not matched to a gene; V was cut back by 5 bases and J by 4 bases. This CDR3 spans 14 amino acids. The CDR3 DNA is TGTGCCAGCAGCGAATCGGACAGGACCTATGGCTACACCTTC. It is translated as CASSESDRTYGYTF.

The V and J genes are TRBV4-2 and TRBJ1-2; TRBD1 matches at 8 bases. This CDR3 is built from 13 residues. Germline V gene sequence: CDR1 LGHNA, CDR2 YNFKEQ. V was pared by 5 bases and J by 7 bases, with 6 bases of the junction left unmatched. The CDR3 loop is CASSSPDRGGYTF. DNA of the CDR3: TGTGCCAGCAGCTCACCAGACAGGGGTGGCTACACCTTC.

This clone was recorded once. J is TRBJ2-7 and V is TRBV14, with D perhaps TRBD1 or TRBD2 (5 bases each). The V gene lost 5 bases and the J gene lost 3 bases, with 8 bases spanning the gap. Germline CDR1 is SGHDN and CDR2 is FVKESK. The CDR3 extends over 12 amino acids. CDR3 amino acids: CASSRDLYEQYF. The CDR3, as DNA: TGTGCCAGCAGCAGGGACCTCTACGAGCAGTACTTC.

This chain uses TRBV7-9 with TRBJ1-2; D is possibly TRBD1 (6 bases). CDR1 is SEHNR and CDR2 is FQNEAQ in the germline V gene (reference sequence). The CDR3 extends over 14 amino acids. V was cut by 5 bases and J by 7 bases, with 17 bases left in between. Here the CDR3 DNA reads TGTGCCAGCAGCCCCACAGGGTGGGTAGTTGGCTACACCTTC. This sequence encodes CASSPTGWVVGYTF. The whole variable domain, remainder taken from reference TRBV7-9 and TRBJ1-2, is DTGVSQNPRHKITKRGQNVTFRCDPISEHNRLYWYRQTLGQGPEFLTYFQNEAQLEKSRLLSDRFSAERPKGSFSTLEIQRTEQGDSAMYLCASSPTGWVVGYTFGSGTRLTVV.

V and J are TRBV5-6 and TRBJ1-4; TRBD1 matches at 9 bases. V was clipped by 0 bases and J by 8 bases; unmatched bases: 2. CDR1 and CDR2 (germline): SGHDT, YYEEEE. The CDR3 sequence is 14 residues long. CDR3 protein: CASSLADRGEKLFF. The DNA of the CDR3 is TGTGCCAGCAGCTTGGCGGACAGGGGAGAAAAACTGTTTTTT.

The V and J genes are TRBV10-3 and TRBJ1-3; D is ambiguous. V lost 4 bases and J lost 3, with 7 bases in between. The CDR3 consists of 13 residues. CDR1 is ENHRY, CDR2 SYGVKD, per germline. CDR3 residues: CAISVGSGNTIYF. CDR3 bases: TGTGCCATCAGTGTAGGAAGTGGAAACACCATATATTTT.

The chain is built from TRBV15 and TRBJ1-1; TRBD1 aligns across 7 bases. CDR1 and CDR2 (germline): LNHNV, YYDKDF (reference sequence). The length of the CDR3 is 16 residues. V shed 1 base and J 1 base; nucleotides not matched to a gene: 6. CDR3 sequence reads: CATSRGSGQTNTEAFF. DNA for the CDR3: TGTGCCACCAGCAGAGGATCGGGACAGACGAACACTGAAGCTTTCTTT. The full variable domain, in which reference TRBV15 and TRBJ1-1 provide the parts outside the CDR3, is DAMVIQNPRYQVTQFGKPVTLSCSQTLNHNVMYWYQQKSSQAPKLLFHYYDKDFNNEADTPDNFQSRRPNTSFCFLDIRSPGLGDTAMYLCATSRGSGQTNTEAFFGQGTRLTVV.

V usage is TRBV19 and J usage is TRBJ2-2; no clear D gene. With 6 bases removed from V and 8 bases from J, the gap between germline ends came to 22 bases. CDR1 LNHDA and CDR2 SQIVND come from the germline V gene (reference sequence). CDR3 length equals 16 residues. The CDR3 loop is CASRTPGGRRSGELFF. In DNA, the CDR3 is TGTGCCAGTAGGACTCCGGGCGGCCGGCGCTCTGGGGAGCTGTTTTTT. Supplemented by reference TRBV19 and TRBJ2-2, the full variable domain reads DGGITQSPKYLFRKEGQNVTLSCEQNLNHDAMYWYRQDPGQGLRLIYYSQIVNDFQKGDIAEGYSVSREKKESFPLTVTSAQKNPTAFYLCASRTPGGRRSGELFFGEGSRLTVL.

The CDR3: CAWSPGTRNSPLHF. Written as DNA, the CDR3 is TGTGCCTGGAGCCCCGGGACCCGTAATTCACCCCTCCACTTT. The chain recombines TRBV30 with TRBJ1-6; D might be TRBD1 (5 bases). Germline CDR1 and CDR2: GTSNPN and SVGIG (reference sequence). V lost 3 bases, J lost 6 bases, and 12 bases lay in between. This CDR3 has 14 residues.

The genes are TRBV7-2 and TRBJ2-5, with 11 bases aligning to TRBD2. The CDR3 contains 15 residues. J gave up 5 bases and V 3 bases, and 5 bases lay outside the gene matches. The germline V gene encodes CDR1 SGHTA and CDR2 FQGNSA. The CDR3, as DNA: TGTGCCAGCAGCTTTGGTAGCGGGAGGGGTGAGACCCAGTACTTC. Its protein is CASSFGSGRGETQYF.

The V and J genes are TRBV6-4 and TRBJ2-2; D is unclear. With 4 bases removed from V and 4 bases from J, the gap between germline ends came to 7 bases. This CDR3 has 13 amino acids. Germline-derived CDR1 and CDR2 are MRHNA and SNTAGT. The CDR3 DNA sequence: TGTGCCAGCAGTGTTAGCACCACCGGGGAGCTGTTTTTT. The encoded protein is CASSVSTTGELFF.

The rearrangement links TRBV21-1 to TRBJ1-5. TRBV21-1 represents a pseudogene. The CDR3 is 10 residues long. Here the CDR3 DNA reads TGTGCCAGCAGGGGTCAGCCCCAGCATTTT. As protein: CASRGQPQHF.

This clone was detected once. The chain recombines TRBV7-9 with TRBJ2-7; 10 positions agree with TRBD1. The CDR3 contains 14 residues. Trimming took 4 bases from V and 3 from J; bases not matched to a gene: 3. Per the germline V gene, CDR1 is SEHNR and CDR2 is FQNEAQ (reference sequence). CDR3 sequence: CASSSDRGLYEQYF. The CDR3 DNA is TGTGCCAGCAGCTCCGACAGGGGGCTCTACGAGCAGTACTTC. Full variable domain (rest looked up from reference TRBV7-9 and TRBJ2-7): DTGVSQNPRHKITKRGQNVTFRCDPISEHNRLYWYRQTLGQGPEFLTYFQNEAQLEKSRLLSDRFSAERPKGSFSTLEIQRTEQGDSAMYLCASSSDRGLYEQYFGPGTRLTVT.